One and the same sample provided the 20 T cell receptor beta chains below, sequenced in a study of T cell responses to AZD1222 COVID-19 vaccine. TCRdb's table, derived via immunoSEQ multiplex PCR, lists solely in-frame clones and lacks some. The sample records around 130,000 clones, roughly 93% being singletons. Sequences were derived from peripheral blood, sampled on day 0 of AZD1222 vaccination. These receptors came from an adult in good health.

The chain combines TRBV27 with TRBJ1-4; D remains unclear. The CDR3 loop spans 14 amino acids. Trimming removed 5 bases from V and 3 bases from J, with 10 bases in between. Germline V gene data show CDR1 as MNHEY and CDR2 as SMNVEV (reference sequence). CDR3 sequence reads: CASSRPGSNEKLFF. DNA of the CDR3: TGTGCCAGCAGTCGCCCGGGGTCTAATGAAAAACTGTTTTTT.

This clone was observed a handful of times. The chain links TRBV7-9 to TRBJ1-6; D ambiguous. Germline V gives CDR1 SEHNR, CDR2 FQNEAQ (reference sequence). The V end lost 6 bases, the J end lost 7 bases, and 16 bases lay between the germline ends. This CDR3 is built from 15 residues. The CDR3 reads CASSPREFKNSPLHF. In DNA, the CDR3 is TGTGCCAGCAGTCCTAGGGAGTTCAAGAATTCACCCCTCCACTTT.

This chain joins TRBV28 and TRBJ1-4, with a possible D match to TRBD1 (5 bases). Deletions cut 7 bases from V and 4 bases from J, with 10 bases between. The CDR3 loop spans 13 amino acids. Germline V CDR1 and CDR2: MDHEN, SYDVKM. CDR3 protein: CASTQGNNEKLFF. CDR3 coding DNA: TGTGCCAGCACTCAGGGAAATAATGAAAAACTGTTTTTT.

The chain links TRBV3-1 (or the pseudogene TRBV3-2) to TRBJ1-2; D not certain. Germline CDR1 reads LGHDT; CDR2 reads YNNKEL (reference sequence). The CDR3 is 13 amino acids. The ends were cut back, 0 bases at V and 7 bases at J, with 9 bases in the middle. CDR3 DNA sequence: TGTGCCAGCAGCCAAGATTTCCGAGTTGGCTACACCTTC. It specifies CASSQDFRVGYTF.

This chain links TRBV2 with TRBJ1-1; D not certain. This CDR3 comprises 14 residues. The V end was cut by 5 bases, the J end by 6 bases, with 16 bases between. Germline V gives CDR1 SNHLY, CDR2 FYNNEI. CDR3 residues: CASSQAPGGPEAFF. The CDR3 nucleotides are TGTGCCAGCAGTCAGGCCCCCGGAGGACCTGAAGCTTTCTTT. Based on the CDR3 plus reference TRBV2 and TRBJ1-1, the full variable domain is EPEVTQTPSHQVTQMGQEVILRCVPISNHLYFYWYRQILGQKVEFLVSFYNNEISEKSEIFDDQFSVERPDGSNFTLKIRSTKLEDSAMYFCASSQAPGGPEAFFGQGTRLTVV.

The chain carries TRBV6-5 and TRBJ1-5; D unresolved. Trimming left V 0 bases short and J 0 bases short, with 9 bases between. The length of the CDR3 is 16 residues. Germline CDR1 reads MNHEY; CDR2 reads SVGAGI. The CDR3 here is CASSYSRQYSNQPQHF. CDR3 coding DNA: TGTGCCAGCAGTTACTCGAGACAATATAGCAATCAGCCCCAGCATTTT.

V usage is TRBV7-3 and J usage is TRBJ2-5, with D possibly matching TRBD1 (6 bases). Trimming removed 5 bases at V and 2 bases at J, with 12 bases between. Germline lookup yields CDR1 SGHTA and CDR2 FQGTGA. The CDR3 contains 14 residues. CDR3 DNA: TGTGCCAGCAGCCAAGGGGGACCTCAAGAGACCCAGTACTTC. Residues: CASSQGGPQETQYF.

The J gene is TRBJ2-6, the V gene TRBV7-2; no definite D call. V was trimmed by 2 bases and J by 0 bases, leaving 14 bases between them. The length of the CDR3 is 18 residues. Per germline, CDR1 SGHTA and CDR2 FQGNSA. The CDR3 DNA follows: TGTGCCAGCAGCTTACCTCCCGGCAGCAGCTCTGGGGCCAACGTCCTGACTTTC. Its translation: CASSLPPGSSSGANVLTF.

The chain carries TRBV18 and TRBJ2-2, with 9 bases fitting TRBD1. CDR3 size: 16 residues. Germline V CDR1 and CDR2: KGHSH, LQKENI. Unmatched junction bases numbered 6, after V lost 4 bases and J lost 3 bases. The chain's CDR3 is CASSLDRGIDTGELFF. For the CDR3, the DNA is TGTGCCAGCTCACTCGACAGGGGGATAGACACCGGGGAGCTGTTTTTT.

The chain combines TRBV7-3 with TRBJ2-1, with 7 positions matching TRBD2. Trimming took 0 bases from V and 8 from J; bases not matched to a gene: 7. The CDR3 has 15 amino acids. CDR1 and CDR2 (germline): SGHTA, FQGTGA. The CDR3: CASSLTGSGVYEQFF. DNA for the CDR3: TGTGCCAGCAGCTTAACCGGGAGCGGGGTCTATGAGCAGTTCTTC.

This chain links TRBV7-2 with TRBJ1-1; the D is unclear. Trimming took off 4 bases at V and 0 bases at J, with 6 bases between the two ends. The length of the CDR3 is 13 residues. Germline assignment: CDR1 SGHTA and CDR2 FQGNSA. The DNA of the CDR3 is TGTGCCAGCAGCTCCGCAATGAACACTGAAGCTTTCTTT. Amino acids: CASSSAMNTEAFF.

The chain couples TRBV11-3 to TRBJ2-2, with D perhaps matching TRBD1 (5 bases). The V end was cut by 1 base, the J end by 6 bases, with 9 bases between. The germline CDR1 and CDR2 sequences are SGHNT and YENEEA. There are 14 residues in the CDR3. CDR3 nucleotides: TGTGCCAGCAGCTTAGTGCAGGGCTCCGGGGAGCTGTTTTTT. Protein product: CASSLVQGSGELFF.

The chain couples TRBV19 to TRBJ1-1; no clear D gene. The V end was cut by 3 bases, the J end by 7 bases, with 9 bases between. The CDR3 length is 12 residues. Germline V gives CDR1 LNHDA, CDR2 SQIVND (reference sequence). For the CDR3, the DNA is TGTGCCAGTAGTATGGCCCAGAATGAAGCTTTCTTT. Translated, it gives CASSMAQNEAFF.

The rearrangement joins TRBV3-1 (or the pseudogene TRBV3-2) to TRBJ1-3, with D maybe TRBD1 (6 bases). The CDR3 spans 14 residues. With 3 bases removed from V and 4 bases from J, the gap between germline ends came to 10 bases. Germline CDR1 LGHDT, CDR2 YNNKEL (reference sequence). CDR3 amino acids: CASSQWGQGNTIYF. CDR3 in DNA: TGTGCCAGCAGCCAGTGGGGGCAGGGAAACACCATATATTTT.

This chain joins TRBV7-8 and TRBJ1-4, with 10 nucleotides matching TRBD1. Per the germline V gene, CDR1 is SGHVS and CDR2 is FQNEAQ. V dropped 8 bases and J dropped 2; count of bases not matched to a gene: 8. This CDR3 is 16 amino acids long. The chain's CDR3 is CASQRQGATTNEKLFF. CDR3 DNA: TGTGCCAGCCAGAGACAGGGGGCTACCACTAATGAAAAACTGTTTTTT.

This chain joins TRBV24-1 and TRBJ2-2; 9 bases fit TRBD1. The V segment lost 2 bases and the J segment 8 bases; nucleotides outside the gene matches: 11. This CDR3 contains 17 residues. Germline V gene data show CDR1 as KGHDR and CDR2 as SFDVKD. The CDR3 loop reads CATSDYRDRVDIGELFF. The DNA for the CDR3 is TGTGCCACCAGTGATTACCGGGACAGGGTCGATATTGGGGAGCTGTTTTTT.

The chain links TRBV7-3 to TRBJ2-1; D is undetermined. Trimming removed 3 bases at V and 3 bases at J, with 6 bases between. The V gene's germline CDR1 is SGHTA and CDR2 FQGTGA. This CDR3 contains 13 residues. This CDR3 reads CASSLSNYNEQFF. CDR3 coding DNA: TGTGCCAGCAGCTTGTCCAACTACAATGAGCAGTTCTTC.

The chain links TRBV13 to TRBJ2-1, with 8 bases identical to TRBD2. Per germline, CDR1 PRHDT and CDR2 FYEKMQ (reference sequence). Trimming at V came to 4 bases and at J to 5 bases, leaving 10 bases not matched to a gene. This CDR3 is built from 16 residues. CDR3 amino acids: CASSYDSGTHNNEQFF. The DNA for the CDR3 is TGTGCCAGCAGCTATGATAGCGGGACCCACAACAATGAGCAGTTCTTC. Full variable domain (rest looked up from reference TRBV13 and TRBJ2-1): AAGVIQSPRHLIKEKRETATLKCYPIPRHDTVYWYQQGPGQDPQFLISFYEKMQSDKGSIPDRFSAQQFSDYHSELNMSSLELGDSALYFCASSYDSGTHNNEQFFGPGTRLTVL.

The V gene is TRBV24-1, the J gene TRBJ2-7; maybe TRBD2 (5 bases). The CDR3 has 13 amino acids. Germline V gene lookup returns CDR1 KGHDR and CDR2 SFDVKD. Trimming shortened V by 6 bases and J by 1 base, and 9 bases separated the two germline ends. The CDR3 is CATSSGGSYEQYF. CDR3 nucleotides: TGTGCCACCAGTAGCGGCGGATCCTACGAGCAGTACTTC.

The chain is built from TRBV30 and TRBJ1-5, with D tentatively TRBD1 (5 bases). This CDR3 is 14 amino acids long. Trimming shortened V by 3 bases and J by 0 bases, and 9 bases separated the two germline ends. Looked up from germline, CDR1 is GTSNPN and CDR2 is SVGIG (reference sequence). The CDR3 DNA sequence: TGTGCCTGGAGGGGGGAGTTTAGCAATCAGCCCCAGCATTTT. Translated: CAWRGEFSNQPQHF.